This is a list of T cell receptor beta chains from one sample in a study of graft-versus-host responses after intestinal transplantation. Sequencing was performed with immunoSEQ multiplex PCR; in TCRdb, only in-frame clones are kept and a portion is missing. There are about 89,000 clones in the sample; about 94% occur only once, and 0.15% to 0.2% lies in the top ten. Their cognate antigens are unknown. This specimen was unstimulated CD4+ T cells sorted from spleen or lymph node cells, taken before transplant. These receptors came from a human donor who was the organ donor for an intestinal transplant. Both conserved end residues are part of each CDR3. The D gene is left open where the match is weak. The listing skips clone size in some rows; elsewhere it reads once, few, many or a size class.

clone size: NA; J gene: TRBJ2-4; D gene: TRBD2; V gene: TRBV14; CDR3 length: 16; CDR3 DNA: TGTGCCAGCAGCCAAGAGTTGCCGGGACTAAGAAACATTCAGTACTTC; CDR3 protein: CASSQELPGLRNIQYF
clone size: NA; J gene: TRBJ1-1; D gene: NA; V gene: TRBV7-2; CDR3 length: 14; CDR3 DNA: TGTGCCAGCAGCTTAGGGGTGGGGAACACTGAAGCTTTCTTT; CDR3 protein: CASSLGVGNTEAFF
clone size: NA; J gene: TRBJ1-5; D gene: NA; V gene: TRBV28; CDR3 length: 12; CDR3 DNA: TGTGCCAGCAGATATAGCAATCAGCCCCAGCATTTT; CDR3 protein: CASRYSNQPQHF
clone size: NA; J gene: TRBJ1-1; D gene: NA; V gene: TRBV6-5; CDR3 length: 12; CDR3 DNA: TGTGCCAGCAGTTACGGGGGTATCAGCGCTTTCTTT; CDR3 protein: CASSYGGISAFF
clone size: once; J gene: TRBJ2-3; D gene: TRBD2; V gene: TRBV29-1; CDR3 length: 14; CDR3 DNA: TGCAGCGTTGAAGGACGGGGGGGCACAGATACGCAGTATTTT; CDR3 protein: CSVEGRGGTDTQYF
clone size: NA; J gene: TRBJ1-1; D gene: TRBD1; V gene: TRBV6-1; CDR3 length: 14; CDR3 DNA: TGTGCCAGCACCGAACAGGGGGCAGTCACTGAAGCTTTCTTT; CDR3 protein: CASTEQGAVTEAFF
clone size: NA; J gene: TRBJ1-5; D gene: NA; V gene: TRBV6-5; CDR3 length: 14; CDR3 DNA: TGTGCCAGCAGTCCATCCGACGGGGGTCAGCCCCAGCATTTT; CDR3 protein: CASSPSDGGQPQHF
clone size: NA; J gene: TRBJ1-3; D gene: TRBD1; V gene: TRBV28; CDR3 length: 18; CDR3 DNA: TGTGCCAGCAGTCCCCCCCCGGGACAGCCTTTCTCTGGAAACACCATATATTTT; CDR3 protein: CASSPPPGQPFSGNTIYF
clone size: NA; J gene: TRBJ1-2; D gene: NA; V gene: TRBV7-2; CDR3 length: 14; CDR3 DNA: TGTGCCAGCAGCTTAAATGTAGTAGGATATGGCTACACCTTC; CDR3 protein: CASSLNVVGYGYTF
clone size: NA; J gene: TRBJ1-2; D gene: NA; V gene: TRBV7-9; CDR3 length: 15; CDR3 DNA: TGTGCCGGGCGGTCGATGTGGGACAAGGACTATGGCTACACCTTC; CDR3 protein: CAGRSMWDKDYGYTF
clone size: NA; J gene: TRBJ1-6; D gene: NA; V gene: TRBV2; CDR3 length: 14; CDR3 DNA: TGTGCCAGCAGTGAATCGCAGGGGCGGTCACCCCTCCACTTT; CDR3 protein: CASSESQGRSPLHF
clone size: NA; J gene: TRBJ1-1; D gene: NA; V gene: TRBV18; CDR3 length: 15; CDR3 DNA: TGTGCCAGCTCACCACCGGGAGGCACGAACACTGAAGCTTTCTTT; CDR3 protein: CASSPPGGTNTEAFF
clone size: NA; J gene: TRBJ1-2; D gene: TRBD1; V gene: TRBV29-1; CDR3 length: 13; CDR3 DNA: TGCAGCGTCCAGGCAGGGGGCGGCTATGGCTACACCTTC; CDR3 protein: CSVQAGGGYGYTF
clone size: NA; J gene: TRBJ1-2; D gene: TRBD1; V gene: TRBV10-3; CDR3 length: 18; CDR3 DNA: TGTGCCATCAGTGATCATACGACAGGGACAGGGGGAGGCTATGGCTACACCTTC; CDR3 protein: CAISDHTTGTGGGYGYTF
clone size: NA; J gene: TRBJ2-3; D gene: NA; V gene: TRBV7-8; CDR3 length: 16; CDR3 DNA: TGTGCCAGCAGCACGAGAAAGACTGACAGCACAGATACGCAGTATTTT; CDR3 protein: CASSTRKTDSTDTQYF
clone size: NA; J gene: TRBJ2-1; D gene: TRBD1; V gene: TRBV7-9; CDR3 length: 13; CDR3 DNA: TGTGCCAGCAGCACAGGGGGGTACAATGAGCAGTTCTTC; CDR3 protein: CASSTGGYNEQFF
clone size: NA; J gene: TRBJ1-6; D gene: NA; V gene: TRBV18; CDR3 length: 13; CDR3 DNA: TGTGCCAGCTCAACAGGGTCTAATTCACCCCTCCACTTT; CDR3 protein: CASSTGSNSPLHF
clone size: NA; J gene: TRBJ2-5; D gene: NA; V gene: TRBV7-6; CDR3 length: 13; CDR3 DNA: TGTGCCGCCGGGGGTGGGCGGCAAGAGACCCAGTACTTC; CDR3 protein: CAAGGGRQETQYF
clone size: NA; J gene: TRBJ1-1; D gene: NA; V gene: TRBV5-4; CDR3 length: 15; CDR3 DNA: TGTGCCAGCAGCTTGATCGGAAACTCAAACACTGAAGCTTTCTTT; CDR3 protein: CASSLIGNSNTEAFF
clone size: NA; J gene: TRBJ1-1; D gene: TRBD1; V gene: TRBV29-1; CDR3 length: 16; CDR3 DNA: TGCAGCGTTGTCCCGACAGGGGGGGGGCTGAACACTGAAGCTTTCTTT; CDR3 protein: CSVVPTGGGLNTEAFF
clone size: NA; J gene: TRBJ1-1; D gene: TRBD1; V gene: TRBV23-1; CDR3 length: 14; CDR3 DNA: TGCGCCAGCAGTCAACCGACAGGGGTGGCTGAAGCTTTCTTT; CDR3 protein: CASSQPTGVAEAFF
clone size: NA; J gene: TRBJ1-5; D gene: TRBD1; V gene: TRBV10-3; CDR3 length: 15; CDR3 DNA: TGTGCCATCAGTGAGTCTCGGGACAGATATCAGCCCCAGCATTTT; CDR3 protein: CAISESRDRYQPQHF
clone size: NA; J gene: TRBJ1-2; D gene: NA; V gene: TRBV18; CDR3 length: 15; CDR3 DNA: TGTGCCAGCTCAATCGGGACATTAGCTTCTGCTGGCTACACCTTC; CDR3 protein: CASSIGTLASAGYTF
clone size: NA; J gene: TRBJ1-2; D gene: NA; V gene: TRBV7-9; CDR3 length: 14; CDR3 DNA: TGTGCCAGCAGCTTGATCGGGGACCGTGATGGCTACACCTTC; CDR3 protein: CASSLIGDRDGYTF
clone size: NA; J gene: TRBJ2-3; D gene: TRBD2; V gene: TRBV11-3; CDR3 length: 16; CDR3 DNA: TGTGCCAGCCCGGGGGCAGCGGGGGGTACCACAGATACGCAGTATTTT; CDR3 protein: CASPGAAGGTTDTQYF
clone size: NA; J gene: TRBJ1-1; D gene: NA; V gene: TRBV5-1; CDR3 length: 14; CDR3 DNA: TGCGCCAGCAGCTTGGTCGGGGGGAGGACTGAAGCTTTCTTT; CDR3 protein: CASSLVGGRTEAFF
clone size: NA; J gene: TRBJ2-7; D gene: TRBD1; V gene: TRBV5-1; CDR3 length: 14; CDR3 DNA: TGCGCCAGCCAACGGGACAGCAGCTCCTACGAGCAGTACTTC; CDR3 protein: CASQRDSSSYEQYF
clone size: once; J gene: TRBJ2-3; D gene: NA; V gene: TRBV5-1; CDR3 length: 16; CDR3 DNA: TGCGCCAGCAGCTCCCAGGGGTTGCCAGGCACAGATACGCAGTATTTT; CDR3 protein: CASSSQGLPGTDTQYF
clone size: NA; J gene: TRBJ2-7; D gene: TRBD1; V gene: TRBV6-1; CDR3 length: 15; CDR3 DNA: TGTGCCAGCAGCCCGCTGGGACAGGGGGCTTGCGAGCAGTACTTC; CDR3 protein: CASSPLGQGACEQYF
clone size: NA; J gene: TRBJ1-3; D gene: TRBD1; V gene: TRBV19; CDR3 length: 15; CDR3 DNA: TGTGCCAGTAGTCCTTCGACAGGGACTGGAAACACCATATATTTT; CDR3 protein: CASSPSTGTGNTIYF
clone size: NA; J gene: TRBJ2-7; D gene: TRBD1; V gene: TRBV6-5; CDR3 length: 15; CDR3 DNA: TGTGCCAGCAGGTACCTCGGACAGGGGCCCTACGAGCAGTACTTC; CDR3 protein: CASRYLGQGPYEQYF
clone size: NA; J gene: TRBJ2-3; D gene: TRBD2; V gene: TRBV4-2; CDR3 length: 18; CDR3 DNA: TGTGCCAGCAGCCAAGACGTCCAGCGGGGGGTCCGCACAGATACGCAGTATTTT; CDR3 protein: CASSQDVQRGVRTDTQYF
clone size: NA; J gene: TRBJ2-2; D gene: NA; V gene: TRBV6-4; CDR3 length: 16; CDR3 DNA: TGTGCCAGCAGTGACTGGCCGGGTTCGGGCACCGGGGAGCTGTTTTTT; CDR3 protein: CASSDWPGSGTGELFF
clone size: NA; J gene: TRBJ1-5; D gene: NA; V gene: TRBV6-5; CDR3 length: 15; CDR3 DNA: TGTGCCAGCAGCACGGACAGATCGGGCAATCAGCCCCAGCATTTT; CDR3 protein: CASSTDRSGNQPQHF
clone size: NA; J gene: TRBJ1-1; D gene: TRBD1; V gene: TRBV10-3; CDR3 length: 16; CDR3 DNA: TGTGCCATCAGCACCGGGACAGGGGGCGCGAGGACTGAAGCTTTCTTT; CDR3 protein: CAISTGTGGARTEAFF
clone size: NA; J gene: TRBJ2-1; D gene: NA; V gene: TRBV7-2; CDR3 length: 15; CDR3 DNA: TGTGCCGTCTTGCAGGGGACGGCTGACTACAATGAGCAGTTCTTC; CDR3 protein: CAVLQGTADYNEQFF
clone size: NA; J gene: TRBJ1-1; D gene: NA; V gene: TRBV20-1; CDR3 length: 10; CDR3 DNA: TGCAGTGCTAGTAGGCAGCAAGCTTTCTTT; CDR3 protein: CSASRQQAFF
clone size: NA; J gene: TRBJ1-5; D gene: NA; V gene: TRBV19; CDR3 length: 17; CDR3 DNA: TGTGCCAGTAGTATAGATCTGGGGGGCTGGAGCAATCAGCCCCAGCATTTT; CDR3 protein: CASSIDLGGWSNQPQHF
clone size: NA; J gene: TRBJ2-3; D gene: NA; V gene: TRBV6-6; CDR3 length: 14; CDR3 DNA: TGTGCCAGCAGTTACATGGGCTGGAGAGATACGCAGTATTTT; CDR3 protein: CASSYMGWRDTQYF
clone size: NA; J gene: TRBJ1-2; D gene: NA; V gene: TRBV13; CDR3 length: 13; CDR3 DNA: TGTGCCAGCAGCTTGGGGGGCCCCTATGGCTACACCTTC; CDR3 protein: CASSLGGPYGYTF
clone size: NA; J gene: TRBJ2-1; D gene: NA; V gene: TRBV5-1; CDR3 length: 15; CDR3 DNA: TGCGCCAGCAGCTTCCCCCGCGGCGGCCCCAATGAGCAGTTCTTC; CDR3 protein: CASSFPRGGPNEQFF
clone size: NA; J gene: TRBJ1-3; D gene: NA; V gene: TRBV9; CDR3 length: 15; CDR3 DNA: TGTGCCAGCAGCGTAATGGCAAGCTCTGGAAACACCATATATTTT; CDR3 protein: CASSVMASSGNTIYF
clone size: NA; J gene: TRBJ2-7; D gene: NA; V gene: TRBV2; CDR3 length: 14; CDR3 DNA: TGTGCCAGCAGAGAAGGCACACCGGCCTACGAGCAGTACTTC; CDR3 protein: CASREGTPAYEQYF
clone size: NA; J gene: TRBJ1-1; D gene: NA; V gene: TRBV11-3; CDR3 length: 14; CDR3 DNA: TGTGCCAGCAGCCTAGGCGGGACGAACACTGAAGCTTTCTTT; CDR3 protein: CASSLGGTNTEAFF
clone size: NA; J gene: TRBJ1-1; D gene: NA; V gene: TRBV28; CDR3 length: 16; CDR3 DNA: TGTGCCAGCAGTCAATTCAGGGACCCACTTGACACTGAAGCTTTCTTT; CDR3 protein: CASSQFRDPLDTEAFF
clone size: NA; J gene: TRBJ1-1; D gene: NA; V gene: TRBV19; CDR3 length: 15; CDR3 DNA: TGTGCCAGTAGTATAGATCGGAGGGTGGAGACTGAAGCTTTCTTT; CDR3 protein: CASSIDRRVETEAFF
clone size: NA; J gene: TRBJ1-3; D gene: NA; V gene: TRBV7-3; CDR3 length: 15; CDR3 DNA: TGTGCCAGCAGCCCCCCCCCAGTCTCTGGAAACACCATATATTTT; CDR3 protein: CASSPPPVSGNTIYF
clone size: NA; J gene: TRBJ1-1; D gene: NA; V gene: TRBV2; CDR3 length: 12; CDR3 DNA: TGTGCCAGCAGCCTTGAGGACACTGAAGCTTTCTTT; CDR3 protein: CASSLEDTEAFF
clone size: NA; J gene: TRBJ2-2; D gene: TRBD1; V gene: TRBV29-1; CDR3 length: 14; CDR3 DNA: TGCAGCGTTGAAGGGGACAGGAACACCGGGGAGCTGTTTTTT; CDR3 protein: CSVEGDRNTGELFF
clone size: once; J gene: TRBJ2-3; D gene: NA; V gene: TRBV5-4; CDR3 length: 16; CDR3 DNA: TGTGCCAGCAGCTTGAATAAGAGGGGGGACACAGATACGCAGTATTTT; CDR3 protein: CASSLNKRGDTDTQYF